These 29 T cell receptor beta chains originate from one sample sequenced in a study of T-cell memory formation after mild COVID-19. TCRdb reprocessed the 5' RACE reads with MiXCR, giving one entry per CDR3 protein. Among about half a million distinct CDR3 sequences listed, 15% to 20% were seen once. The material sequenced was PBMCs or a T cell subset sorted from them (not recorded which). These receptors all come from an adult woman who had mild COVID-19 (a few samples of this study predate the infection). Cell type and time point are not known.

A few counts support this clonotype. The V and J genes are TRBV12-3 or TRBV12-4 and TRBJ2-1; D remains unclear. Between the trimmed V and J ends, which lost 5 bases and 9 bases, there was a span of 20 bases. The CDR3 is made up of 15 amino acids. Written as DNA, the CDR3 is TGTGCCAGCAGTGGCAGCGCCATCCTCGCACTTGAGCAGTTCTTC. Translated: CASSGSAILALEQFF.

This clonotype was seen only a few times. The chain couples TRBV7-2 to TRBJ2-2; D ambiguous. The germline V gene has CDR1 SGHTA and CDR2 FQGNSA. This CDR3 is built from 15 residues. The V end was cut by 5 bases, the J end by 4 bases, with 14 bases between. The CDR3 spells CASSEPPRSTGELFF. The CDR3, as DNA: TGTGCCAGCAGCGAACCGCCGCGTAGCACCGGGGAGCTGTTTTTT.

This clonotype was seen many times. V and J are TRBV29-1 and TRBJ2-7; 7 bases map to TRBD1. This CDR3 spans 13 amino acids. Germline V gene sequence: CDR1 SQVTM, CDR2 ANQGSEA. The J segment lost 2 bases and the V segment lost 7 bases, leaving 8 bases of the junction unmatched. Here the CDR3 reads CSELRDRAYEQYF. In DNA form, the CDR3 reads TGCAGCGAACTAAGGGACAGAGCCTACGAGCAGTACTTC.

This chain links TRBV30 with TRBJ2-1; D call uncertain. There are 11 residues in the CDR3. CDR1 is GTSNPN, CDR2 SVGIG, per germline (reference sequence). V lost 4 bases and J lost 4, with 5 bases in between. DNA of the CDR3: TGTGCCTGGAAACAGTACAATGAGCAGTTCTTC. It codes for CAWKQYNEQFF.

The chain employs TRBV4-3 and TRBJ1-6, with D hard to call. This CDR3 is built from 17 residues. CDR1 is LGHNA and CDR2 is YSLEER in the germline V gene. The V gene lost 0 bases and the J gene lost 10 bases, with 19 bases spanning the gap. The CDR3, as DNA: TGCGCCAGCAGCCAAGACATGGGCGGTCCTATCGGATCACCCCTCCACTTT. Protein: CASSQDMGGPIGSPLHF.

This clonotype was counted ten times or more. This chain links TRBV5-6 with TRBJ2-7; TRBD2 matches at 9 bases. V shed 0 bases, J shed 12 bases, and the junction held 13 bases outside the gene matches. The CDR3 is 15 amino acids. Germline CDR1 SGHDT, CDR2 YYEEEE. This CDR3 is CASSLGSASGATWYF. The DNA of the CDR3 is TGTGCCAGCAGCTTGGGGTCGGCTAGCGGGGCTACATGGTACTTC.

The chain joins TRBV21-1 to TRBJ2-7; the listed D gene, TRBD2, was not tested against the DNA. TRBV21-1 is a pseudogene locus. This CDR3 contains 13 residues. CDR3 loop: CALLAGSLYEQYF. The CDR3 region has the DNA TGTGCCCTGCTAGCGGGAAGCCTGTACGAGCAGTACTTC.

This clonotype came up a few times. The J gene is TRBJ2-4, the V gene TRBV18; no clear D gene. V lost 0 bases to trimming and J lost 3 bases, with 9 bases between them. CDR1 and CDR2 from the germline V gene are KGHSH and LQKENI. The CDR3 contains 15 residues. CDR3 amino acids: CASSPPMAGKNIQYF. CDR3 coding DNA: TGTGCCAGCTCACCACCAATGGCAGGCAAAAACATTCAGTACTTC.

This clonotype was found a few times. The chain has TRBV9 and TRBJ2-7; TRBD2 matches 8 bases. Germline loops: CDR1 SGDLS, CDR2 YYNGEE. This CDR3 has 14 amino acids. The V and J ends lost 2 bases and 3 bases, in that order; junction bases with no gene match: 4. The CDR3, as DNA: TGTGCCAGCAGCGTTAGCGGGGACTTCTACGAGCAGTACTTC. The encoded protein is CASSVSGDFYEQYF.

This clonotype occurred once. This chain links TRBV5-1 with TRBJ2-1, with TRBD2 matching 8 bases. The V segment lost 0 bases and the J segment 15 bases; nucleotides outside the gene matches: 8. Germline lookup yields CDR1 SGHRS and CDR2 YFSETQ. The CDR3 spans 13 residues. The CDR3 nucleotides read TGCGCCAGCAGCTTGGCCTCGGGGGGGCAGTTGTTCTTC. Amino acid sequence: CASSLASGGQLFF.

This CDR3 is CASSSGPGQGVEAFF. In DNA form, the CDR3 reads TGCGCCAGCAGCTCTGGCCCTGGACAGGGGGTCGAAGCTTTCTTT. The chain uses TRBV5-1 and TRBJ1-1; 10 bases align to TRBD1. Unmatched junction bases numbered 10, after V lost 3 bases and J lost 8 bases. The CDR3 is made up of 15 amino acids. Per germline, CDR1 SGHRS and CDR2 YFSETQ. The variable domain in full, completed from reference TRBV5-1 and TRBJ1-1, reads KAGVTQTPRYLIKTRGQQVTLSCSPISGHRSVSWYQQTPGQGLQFLFEYFSETQRNKGNFPGRFSGRQFSNSRSEMNVSTLELGDSALYLCASSSGPGQGVEAFFGQGTRLTVV.

This clonotype was detected only a few times. Here the CDR3 DNA reads TGTGCCAGCAGCTTAGGTCTCCCAGGGTTGACCGGGGAGCTGTTTTTT. Its translation: CASSLGLPGLTGELFF. The genes are TRBV11-3 and TRBJ2-2; D is perhaps TRBD1 (5 bases). This CDR3 is 16 amino acids long. Germline assignment: CDR1 SGHNT and CDR2 YENEEA. V lost 1 base and J 5 bases, leaving 14 bases between the germline ends.

The CDR3 protein is CASSFKSSGANVLTF. The CDR3 nucleotides are TGTGCCAGCAGTTTTAAGAGCTCTGGGGCCAACGTCCTGACTTTC. The J gene is TRBJ2-6, the V gene TRBV27, with D hard to call. Trimming stripped 3 bases from V and 0 bases from J, with 6 bases between. Germline-derived CDR1 and CDR2 are MNHEY and SMNVEV (reference sequence). The CDR3 is 15 amino acids.

This clonotype occurred a few times. The gene calls are TRBV2 and TRBJ2-7, with unresolved D. The V end lost 4 bases, the J end lost 5 bases, and 12 bases lay between the germline ends. Germline lookup yields CDR1 SNHLY and CDR2 FYNNEI. The CDR3 consists of 13 residues. CDR3 in DNA: TGTGCCAGCAGTGCGGAGATCTACCACGAGCAGTACTTC. It encodes CASSAEIYHEQYF.

The chain has TRBV30 and TRBJ2-1, with 7 nucleotides matching TRBD2. With 2 bases clipped from V and 8 bases from J, the junction kept 9 bases outside the gene matches. The CDR3 length is 14 residues. The germline CDR1 and CDR2 sequences are GTSNPN and SVGIG (reference sequence). The CDR3 nucleotides are TGTGCCTGGAGTCCCGGGAGGATTTCAGATGAGCAGTTCTTC. This sequence encodes CAWSPGRISDEQFF.

This clonotype has just a few counts. This chain uses TRBV5-4 with TRBJ2-7; 8 bases map to TRBD2. Per germline, CDR1 SGHNT and CDR2 YYREEE (reference sequence). The CDR3 spans 15 residues. Trimming cost V 4 bases and J 2 bases; bases outside gene matches: 8. The CDR3 DNA reads TGTGCCAGCAGCGGCGGGGGGCTCCGGACCTACGAGCAGTACTTC. It translates to CASSGGGLRTYEQYF.

This clonotype was seen only a few times. The chain is built from TRBV5-5 and TRBJ1-6; perhaps TRBD1 as D (5 bases). The germline gives CDR1 SGHKS, CDR2 YYEKEE (reference sequence). Between the trimmed V and J ends, which lost 4 bases and 8 bases, there was a span of 22 bases. The CDR3 has 17 amino acids. The CDR3 region has the DNA TGTGCCAGCAGCATAACCCCGGGACGGTTCCATGATTCACCCCTCCACTTT. Translation: CASSITPGRFHDSPLHF.

The chain carries TRBV6-1 and TRBJ2-3; 9 positions agree with TRBD1. CDR1 is MNHNS, CDR2 SASEGT, per germline. The ends lost 3 bases at V and 0 bases at J; junction bases unmatched: 7. The CDR3 contains 17 residues. This chain's CDR3 is CASSELGQGWSTDTQYF. The CDR3 DNA sequence: TGTGCCAGCAGTGAGCTGGGACAGGGCTGGAGCACAGATACGCAGTATTTT.

This clonotype was counted at least ten times. The rearrangement links TRBV5-1 to TRBJ2-3; D call uncertain. This CDR3 is 13 amino acids long. Deletions cut 7 bases from V and 2 bases from J, with 11 bases between. Germline loops: CDR1 SGHRS, CDR2 YFSETQ. This CDR3 is CASGYSSTDTQYF. CDR3 nucleotides: TGCGCCAGCGGTTATAGCTCCACAGATACGCAGTATTTT.

This clonotype was seen repeatedly, ten times or more. V and J are TRBV5-1 and TRBJ1-2, with a weak D call TRBD1 (5 bases). This CDR3 is 14 amino acids long. CDR1 is SGHRS, CDR2 YFSETQ, per germline. The V and J ends lost 4 bases and 5 bases respectively, with 15 bases between them. The CDR3 nucleotides are TGCGCCAGCAGCGCCCTCAGGGATGGGTATGGCTACACCTTC. This gives the protein CASSALRDGYGYTF.

This clonotype occurred a few times. The chain employs TRBV24-1 and TRBJ1-2; D is undetermined. The V and J ends lost 3 bases and 3 bases respectively, with 7 bases between them. The length of the CDR3 is 13 residues. The germline gives CDR1 KGHDR, CDR2 SFDVKD. In nucleotides, the CDR3 is TGTGCCACCAGTGATATTCAGGACTATGGCTACACCTTC. It yields the protein CATSDIQDYGYTF.

The table lists this clonotype with many counts. This chain joins TRBV7-9 and TRBJ2-7; possibly TRBD1 or TRBD2 for D (5 bases each). Germline V gives CDR1 SEHNR, CDR2 FQNEAQ (reference sequence). Trimming stripped 6 bases from V and 0 bases from J, with 12 bases between. CDR3 length: 14 amino acids. The DNA for the CDR3 is TGTGCCAGCAGGGGGACGGGACCCTCCTACGAGCAGTACTTC. Protein: CASRGTGPSYEQYF.

This clonotype was counted only a few times. The chain carries TRBV18 and TRBJ2-7; 9 bases agree with TRBD2. The CDR3 totals 14 residues. Germline-derived CDR1 and CDR2 are KGHSH and LQKENI. V shed 2 bases and J 7 bases; nucleotides not matched to a gene: 6. The CDR3 region has the DNA TGTGCCAGCTCACCAGGTAGCGGGAGTCGGGAGCAGTACTTC. This translates into CASSPGSGSREQYF.

This clonotype was found a few times. The V call is TRBV4-3, the J call TRBJ1-3; the D is unclear. The germline V gene encodes CDR1 LGHNA and CDR2 YSLEER. The CDR3 extends over 12 amino acids. Trimming shortened V by 3 bases and J by 4 bases, and 4 bases separated the two germline ends. CDR3 sequence: CASSHPGNTIYF. CDR3 DNA sequence: TGCGCCAGCAGCCACCCCGGAAACACCATATATTTT.

This clonotype was found a few times. This rearrangement joins TRBV30 to TRBJ2-7; 8 bases are a match to TRBD1. Per germline, CDR1 GTSNPN and CDR2 SVGIG (reference sequence). This CDR3 contains 12 residues. V lost 6 bases to trimming and J lost 4 bases; unmatched junction nucleotides: 5. CDR3 coding DNA: TGTGCCTGTATGGACAGGGATTACGAGCAGTACTTC. As protein: CACMDRDYEQYF.

This clonotype has just a few counts. The rearrangement uses TRBV7-9 and TRBJ2-1; 9 positions agree with TRBD1. The CDR3 is 14 residues long. V gave up 4 bases and J gave up 6 bases; unmatched junction bases: 4. From germline, CDR1 is SEHNR and CDR2 FQNEAQ (reference sequence). CDR3 in amino acids: CASSSDRGPNEQFF. CDR3 DNA sequence: TGTGCCAGCAGCTCGGACAGGGGCCCCAATGAGCAGTTCTTC.

CDR3 bases: TGTGCCAGCAGCTTAGGCGGGCAGGGCTCGTCGCGGGAGACCCAGTACTTC. This sequence encodes CASSLGGQGSSRETQYF. The rearrangement links TRBV7-9 to TRBJ2-5; TRBD1 or TRBD2 may be the D gene (5 bases each). The germline CDR1 and CDR2 sequences are SEHNR and FQNEAQ (reference sequence). This CDR3 has 17 residues. The V and J ends lost 1 base and 5 bases respectively, with 20 bases between them.

V usage is TRBV15 and J usage is TRBJ1-2; D is undetermined. This CDR3 contains 14 residues. V lost 0 bases and J lost 4, with 9 bases in between. From germline, CDR1 is LNHNV and CDR2 YYDKDF (reference sequence). CDR3 DNA: TGTGCCACCAGCAGAGAAAGGGCAAGCTATGGCTACACCTTC. This translates into CATSRERASYGYTF.

The chain links TRBV7-9 to TRBJ2-1; TRBD2 matches at 11 bases. Trimming removed 5 bases from V and 7 bases from J; junction bases left unmatched: 4. Germline V lookup: CDR1 SEHNR, CDR2 FQNEAQ (reference sequence). CDR3 size: 14 residues. CDR3 DNA sequence: TGTGCCAGCAGCCCCTCTAGCGGGAGGAATGAGCAGTTCTTC. Translation gives CASSPSSGRNEQFF.